The 14 T cell receptor beta chains reported below all come from one sample, sequenced in a study of neurological immune-mediated disorders (dated by TCRdb to 2018 to 2020). Libraries were constructed by 5' RACE. The instrument given in TCRdb is Illumina HiSeq 2500. In-frame beta chains were kept once TCRdb had trimmed the public reads at Q25 with fastp and called clones with MiXCR. Rows with one shared CDR3 protein collapse into an entry with the most common genes and DNA. Within this sample are under 70,000 distinct CDR3 sequences, with roughly 3.5% of them counted one time only. In total, the top ten clones hold approximately 3.3% of the sample. The sequenced sample consisted of PBMCs. These receptors originate from a woman in her thirties with multiple sclerosis.

The chain joins TRBV2 to TRBJ2-5, with 7 bases identical to TRBD2. V shed 9 bases and J 4 bases; nucleotides not matched to a gene: 20. The CDR3 spans 17 residues. Germline values: CDR1 SNHLY, CDR2 FYNNEI. CDR3 region: CASTGPKTSSWIETQYF. The CDR3 region has the DNA TGTGCCAGTACCGGACCGAAGACTAGCTCATGGATAGAGACCCAGTACTTC.

This clonotype came up many times. The V gene is TRBV27, the J gene TRBJ2-7, with D perhaps matching TRBD2 (5 bases). CDR1 MNHEY and CDR2 SMNVEV come from the germline V gene (reference sequence). The CDR3 runs to 15 residues. The CDR3: CAASLMDGVLNEQYF. The CDR3 DNA follows: TGTGCTGCCTCCTTAATGGACGGGGTCTTAAACGAGCAGTACTTC.

The table lists this clonotype with a few counts. Lacking the conserved final phenylalanine or tryptophan, this CDR3 likely reflects a read error. The chain couples TRBV20-1 to TRBJ2-1; maybe TRBD1 (6 bases). Trimming removed 3 bases from V and 10 bases from J, with 7 bases in between. The germline V gene has CDR1 DFQATT and CDR2 SNEGSKA (reference sequence). The CDR3 contains 10 residues. In DNA, the CDR3 is TGCAGTGCTAGGAGGGGGGAGCAGTTCTCC. Translated: CSARRGEQFS.

This clonotype was detected many times. The chain is built from TRBV20-1 and TRBJ2-5, with no clear D. The CDR3 length is 12 residues. With 1 base removed from V and 4 bases from J, the gap between germline ends came to 7 bases. Germline-derived CDR1 and CDR2 are DFQATT and SNEGSKA (reference sequence). The CDR3 DNA reads TGCAGTGCTAGAGTTGCTGCAGAGACCCAGTACTTC. It translates to CSARVAAETQYF.

This clonotype was picked up a small number of times. At one boundary the junction diverges from the germline segment, which might be a read error. The chain recombines TRBV20-1 with TRBJ1-5, with a weak D call TRBD1 (6 bases). This CDR3 has 13 amino acids. Germline-derived CDR1 and CDR2 are DFQATT and SNEGSKA (reference sequence). The CDR3 bases are TGCAGTGCTAGAGACAGGACAGATCAGCCCCAGAATTTT. Translation: CSARDRTDQPQNF.

This clonotype was seen many times. One end of the junction does not line up with germline, which may come from a read error. J is TRBJ1-5 and V is TRBV7-9; 9 nucleotides line up with TRBD1. The CDR3 loop spans 14 amino acids. The germline CDR1 and CDR2 sequences are SEHNR and FQNEAQ (reference sequence). CDR3 amino acids: CASSATGGNQPQNF. CDR3 nucleotide sequence: TGTGCCAGCAGCGCGACAGGGGGTAATCAGCCCCAGAATTTT.

This clonotype was counted many times. The chain is built from TRBV5-8 and TRBJ2-1; 7 bases map to TRBD2. The germline CDR1 and CDR2 sequences are SGHTS and YDEGEE. The CDR3 contains 14 residues. V gave up 4 bases and J gave up 6 bases; unmatched junction bases: 7. This CDR3 is CASSVGLVFNEQFF. The CDR3 bases are TGTGCCAGCAGCGTTGGACTAGTTTTCAATGAGCAGTTCTTC. Full variable domain (rest looked up from reference TRBV5-8 and TRBJ2-1): EAGVTQSPTHLIKTRGQQATLRCSPISGHTSVYWYQQALGLGLQFLLWYDEGEERNRGNFPPRFSGRQFPNYSSELNVNALELEDSALYLCASSVGLVFNEQFFGPGTRLTVL.

This clonotype was seen ten or more times. The V and J genes are TRBV10-3 and TRBJ2-5; TRBD1 is a possible D gene (6 bases). V dropped 4 bases and J dropped 2 bases, with 14 bases sitting between them. This CDR3 is 15 amino acids long. The germline CDR1 and CDR2 sequences are ENHRY and SYGVKD. The CDR3 DNA reads as TGTGCCATCAGTGGAGCGACAGGTCCTCAAGAGACCCAGTACTTC. This sequence encodes CAISGATGPQETQYF.

This clonotype occurred many times. The V call is TRBV7-2, the J call TRBJ2-5; D gene uncertain. CDR1 SGHTA and CDR2 FQGNSA come from the germline V gene. Trimming took 3 bases from V and 1 from J, leaving 3 bases between them. The CDR3 has 12 amino acids. CDR3 region: CASSFGQETQYF. As DNA, the CDR3 is TGTGCCAGCAGCTTTGGCCAAGAGACCCAGTACTTC.

This clonotype appeared many times. The V and J genes are TRBV7-2 and TRBJ2-1; D not resolved. V was clipped by 1 base and J by 10 bases, with 8 bases between them. From germline, CDR1 is SGHTA and CDR2 FQGNSA. The CDR3 extends over 12 amino acids. The CDR3 DNA reads as TGTGCCAGCAGCTTAGTCTTCCGGGAGCAGTTCTTC. Amino acid sequence: CASSLVFREQFF.

The table lists this clonotype with many counts. The genes are TRBV5-4 and TRBJ2-2; D might be TRBD2 (6 bases). Germline V lookup: CDR1 SGHNT, CDR2 YYREEE (reference sequence). This CDR3 contains 13 residues. Trimming removed 4 bases at V and 5 bases at J, with 9 bases between. The CDR3 loop reads CASSGGGTGELFF. The DNA of the CDR3 is TGTGCCAGCAGCGGTGGGGGGACCGGGGAGCTGTTTTTT.

This clonotype was seen many times. A junction end diverges from the germline sequence, so it may reflect a read error. The V gene is TRBV24-1, the J gene TRBJ2-3; 8 bases agree with TRBD1. Per the germline V gene, CDR1 is KGHDR and CDR2 is SFDVKD. This CDR3 has 15 residues. CDR3 sequence reads: CATGDRDRSTDTQYF. The CDR3, as DNA: TGTGCCACCGGTGACAGGGACAGGAGCACAGATACGCAGTATTTT.

This clonotype was observed at least ten times. The chain carries TRBV28 and TRBJ2-3; either TRBD1 or TRBD2 may fit D (5 bases each). CDR3 size: 16 residues. The V and J ends lost 5 bases and 7 bases respectively, with 22 bases between them. The V gene's germline CDR1 is MDHEN and CDR2 SYDVKM. The DNA for the CDR3 is TGTGCCAGCAGTCCCTTAGGGGAGACGGGCAAACATACGCAGTATTTT. This codes for CASSPLGETGKHTQYF.

At least ten counts were recorded for this clonotype. This rearrangement joins TRBV5-1 to TRBJ2-5; D possibly matches TRBD1 or TRBD2 (5 bases each). The length of the CDR3 is 16 residues. V lost 1 base, J lost 5 bases, and 18 bases lay in between. The germline gives CDR1 SGHRS, CDR2 YFSETQ. The CDR3 coding sequence is TGCGCCAGCAGCTTGTTTCCCGGTCAGGGCGGGGAGACCCAGTACTTC. Translating it yields CASSLFPGQGGETQYF.